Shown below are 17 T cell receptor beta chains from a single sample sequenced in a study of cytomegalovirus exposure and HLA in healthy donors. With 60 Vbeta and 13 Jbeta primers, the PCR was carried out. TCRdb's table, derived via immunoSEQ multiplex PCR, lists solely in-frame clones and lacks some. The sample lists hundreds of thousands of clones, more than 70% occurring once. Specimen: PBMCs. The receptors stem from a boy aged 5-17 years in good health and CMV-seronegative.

The DNA for the CDR3 is TGTGCCAGCAGTCCTAACAGCATAGGGGGCTATGGCTACACCTTC. It encodes CASSPNSIGGYGYTF. J is TRBJ1-2 and V is TRBV27, with a tentative D call TRBD1 (6 bases). CDR3 length: 15 residues. The germline gives CDR1 MNHEY, CDR2 SMNVEV (reference sequence). The germline V and J ends were trimmed by 5 bases and 4 bases, with 17 bases remaining between them.

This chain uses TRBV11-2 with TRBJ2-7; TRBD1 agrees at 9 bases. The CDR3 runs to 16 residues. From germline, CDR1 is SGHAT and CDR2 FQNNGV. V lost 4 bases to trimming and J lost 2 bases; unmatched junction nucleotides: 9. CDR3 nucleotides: TGTGCCAGCAGCTCCCCCCGGGACAGGGTACCCTACGAGCAGTACTTC. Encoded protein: CASSSPRDRVPYEQYF.

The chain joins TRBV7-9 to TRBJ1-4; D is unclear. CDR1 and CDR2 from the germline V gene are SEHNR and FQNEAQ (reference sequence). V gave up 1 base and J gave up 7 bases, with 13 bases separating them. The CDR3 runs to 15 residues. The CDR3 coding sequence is TGTGCCAGCAGCTTAGTGGCCACAGCGGGTGAAAAACTGTTTTTT. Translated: CASSLVATAGEKLFF.

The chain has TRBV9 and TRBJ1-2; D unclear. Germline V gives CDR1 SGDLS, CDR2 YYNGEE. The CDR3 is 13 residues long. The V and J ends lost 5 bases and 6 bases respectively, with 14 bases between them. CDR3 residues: CASRGPRSNGYTF. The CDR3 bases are TGTGCCAGCAGGGGTCCGAGGAGTAATGGCTACACCTTC.

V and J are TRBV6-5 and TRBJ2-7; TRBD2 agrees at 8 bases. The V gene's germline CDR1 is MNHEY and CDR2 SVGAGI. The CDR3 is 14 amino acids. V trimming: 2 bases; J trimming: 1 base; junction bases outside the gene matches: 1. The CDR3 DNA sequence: TGTGCCAGCAGTTACACGGGGGGGTCCTACGAGCAGTACTTC. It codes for CASSYTGGSYEQYF.

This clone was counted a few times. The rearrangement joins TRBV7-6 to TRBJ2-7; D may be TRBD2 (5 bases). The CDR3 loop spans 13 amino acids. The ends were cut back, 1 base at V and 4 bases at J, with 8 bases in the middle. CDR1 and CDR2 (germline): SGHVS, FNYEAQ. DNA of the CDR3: TGTGCCAGCAGCTTAGGGACTGAATACGAGCAGTACTTC. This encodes CASSLGTEYEQYF.

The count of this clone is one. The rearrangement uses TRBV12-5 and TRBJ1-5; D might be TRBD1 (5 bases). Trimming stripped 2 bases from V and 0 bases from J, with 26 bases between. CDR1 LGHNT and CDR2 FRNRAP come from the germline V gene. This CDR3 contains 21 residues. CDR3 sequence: CASGLIVWGGSDLNSNQPQHF. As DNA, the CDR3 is TGTGCTAGTGGTTTGATAGTCTGGGGGGGGTCCGACCTAAATAGCAATCAGCCCCAGCATTTT.

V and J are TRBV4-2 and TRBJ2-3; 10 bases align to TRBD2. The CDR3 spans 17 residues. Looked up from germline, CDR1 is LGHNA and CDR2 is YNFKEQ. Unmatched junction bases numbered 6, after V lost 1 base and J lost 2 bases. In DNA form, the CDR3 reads TGTGCCAGCAGCCAAGTAGCGGGGGGACCCCTCACAGATACGCAGTATTTT. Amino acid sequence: CASSQVAGGPLTDTQYF.

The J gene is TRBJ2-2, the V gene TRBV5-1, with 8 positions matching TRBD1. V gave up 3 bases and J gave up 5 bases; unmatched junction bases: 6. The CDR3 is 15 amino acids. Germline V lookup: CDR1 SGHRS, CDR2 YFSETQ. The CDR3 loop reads CASSSGRGRTGELFF. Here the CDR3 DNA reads TGCGCCAGCAGCTCCGGCAGGGGGCGAACCGGGGAGCTGTTTTTT.

The DNA for the CDR3 is TGTGCCAGCAGCTTAGCCGGCCCAGGGATGTCCGAGCAGTACTTC. Translating it yields CASSLAGPGMSEQYF. This chain joins TRBV7-2 and TRBJ2-7; D perhaps matches TRBD1 (5 bases). Per germline, CDR1 SGHTA and CDR2 FQGNSA. The V gene lost 0 bases and the J gene lost 6 bases, with 15 bases spanning the gap. CDR3 size: 15 residues.

The CDR3 here is CSVGVVWKNGYTF. Here the CDR3 DNA reads TGCAGCGTCGGGGTGGTGTGGAAGAATGGCTACACCTTC. The V gene is TRBV29-1, the J gene TRBJ1-2; unclear D gene. The CDR3 runs 13 residues. Trimming pared 6 bases from V and 6 bases from J, leaving 17 bases between. The germline CDR1 and CDR2 sequences are SQVTM and ANQGSEA.

The CDR3 here is CASSEPGQGNEQYF. As DNA, the CDR3 is TGTGCCAGCAGCGAGCCGGGACAGGGGAACGAGCAGTACTTC. The chain recombines TRBV11-3 with TRBJ2-7; 10 bases line up with TRBD1. CDR1 is SGHNT and CDR2 is YENEEA in the germline V gene. Trimming at V came to 5 bases and at J to 5 bases, leaving 6 bases not matched to a gene. The CDR3 loop spans 14 amino acids.

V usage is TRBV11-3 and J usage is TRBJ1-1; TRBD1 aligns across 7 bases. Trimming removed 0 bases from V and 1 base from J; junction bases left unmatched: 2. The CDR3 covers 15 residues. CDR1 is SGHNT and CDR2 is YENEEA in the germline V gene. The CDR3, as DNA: TGTGCCAGCAGCTTAGAATGGACAGGGAACACTGAAGCTTTCTTT. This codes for CASSLEWTGNTEAFF.

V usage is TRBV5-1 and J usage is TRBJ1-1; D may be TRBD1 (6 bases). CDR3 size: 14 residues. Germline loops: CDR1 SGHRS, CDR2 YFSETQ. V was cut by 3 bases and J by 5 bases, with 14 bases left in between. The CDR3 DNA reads TGCGCCAGCAGCTGGGACAACGCGGGTACTGAAGCTTTCTTT. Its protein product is CASSWDNAGTEAFF.

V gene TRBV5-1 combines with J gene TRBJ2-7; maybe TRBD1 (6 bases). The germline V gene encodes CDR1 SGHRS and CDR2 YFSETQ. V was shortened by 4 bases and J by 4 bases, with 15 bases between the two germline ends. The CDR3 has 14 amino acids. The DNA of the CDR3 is TGCGCCAGCAGCCTTCTGGGGGCCGCATACGAGCAGTACTTC. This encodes CASSLLGAAYEQYF.

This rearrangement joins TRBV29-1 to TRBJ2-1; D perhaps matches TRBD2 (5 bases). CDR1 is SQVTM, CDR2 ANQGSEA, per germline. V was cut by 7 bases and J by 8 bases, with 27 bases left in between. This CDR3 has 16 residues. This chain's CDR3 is CSAEVVRTLPVDEQFF. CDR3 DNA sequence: TGCAGCGCGGAGGTAGTGCGAACCCTCCCAGTGGATGAGCAGTTCTTC.

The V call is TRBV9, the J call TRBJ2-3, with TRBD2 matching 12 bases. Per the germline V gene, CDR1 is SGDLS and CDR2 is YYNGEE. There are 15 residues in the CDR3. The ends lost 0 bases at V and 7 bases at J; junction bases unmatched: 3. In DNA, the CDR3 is TGTGCCAGCAGCGTAGGGCTAGCGGGAGGGTATACGCAGTATTTT. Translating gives CASSVGLAGGYTQYF.